This T cell receptor (beta chain) was identified in a study of T cells after posttransplantation cyclophosphamide. Study-wide findings and caveats: TRB overlap between skin or GI tissue T cells and blood was limited. Later post-transplant blood repertoires were often dominated by donor CD8+ memory clones. Recipient CMV seropositivity and CMV reactivation strongly tracked TRB clonality.

Libraries were prepared by immunoSEQ multiplex PCR; TCRdb keeps only in-frame clonotypes and omits some of them. Among roughly 6,700 clones listed, approximately 82% were seen once. Treatment was busulfan-fludarabine conditioning, a marrow graft, and cyclophosphamide on days +3 and +4. Comments on this clone: Its antigen is not known.

With 0 bases removed from V and 10 bases from J, the gap between germline ends came to 7 bases. The CDR3 consists of 12 residues. Germline CDR1 reads SGHVS; CDR2 reads FQNEAQ. This sample comprised CD8+ T cells sorted from PBMCs, obtained roughly 190 weeks after allogeneic stem cell transplant with posttransplant cyclophosphamide. The sequence came from a female patient aged 50-65 years who received an allogeneic stem cell transplant from a related donor, was CMV-positive, and had no GVHD. Some of the T cells might come from the graft donor. This chain uses TRBV7-8 with TRBJ2-1; the D gene is possibly TRBD2 (5 bases). The CDR3: CASSLAPSEQFF. The CDR3 DNA reads as TGTGCCAGCAGCTTAGCTCCTAGCGAGCAGTTCTTC.